These 28 T cell receptor beta chains share one sample of origin, sequenced in a study of pediatric ulcerative colitis. Generated by immunoSEQ multiplex PCR, the TCRdb table keeps only in-frame clones and is missing some. Here the sample spans 37,000 or so clones, roughly 85% being singletons. Sequencing used blood. The receptors come from a girl aged 10-17 years with moderate ulcerative colitis.

The V call is TRBV30, the J call TRBJ2-7, with D perhaps matching TRBD1 or TRBD2 (5 bases each). The CDR3 has 13 amino acids. V gave up 1 base and J gave up 6 bases, with 13 bases separating them. CDR1 GTSNPN and CDR2 SVGIG come from the germline V gene (reference sequence). The CDR3 loop reads CAWSGGSLGEQYF. In nucleotides, the CDR3 is TGTGCCTGGAGTGGGGGGTCCCTGGGCGAGCAGTACTTC.

The V gene is TRBV28, the J gene TRBJ2-7; TRBD1 might be the D (5 bases). The germline CDR1 and CDR2 sequences are MDHEN and SYDVKM. The germline V and J ends were trimmed by 4 bases and 2 bases, with 15 bases remaining between them. CDR3 length: 15 amino acids. This chain's CDR3 is CASSSALGRPYEQYF. CDR3 sequence (DNA): TGTGCCAGCAGTTCTGCCTTGGGGCGGCCCTACGAGCAGTACTTC.

The chain joins TRBV15 to TRBJ1-3; 9 bases are a match to TRBD1. Germline CDR1 and CDR2: LNHNV and YYDKDF (reference sequence). The CDR3 runs to 17 residues. J was trimmed by 4 bases and V by 0 bases; bases with no gene match: 7. The CDR3 sequence is CATSRDGTGFSGNTIYF. CDR3 in DNA: TGTGCCACCAGCAGAGACGGGACAGGGTTTTCCGGAAACACCATATATTTT.

This rearrangement joins TRBV4-2 to TRBJ2-2, with 11 bases aligning to TRBD1. CDR1 is LGHNA, CDR2 YNFKEQ, per germline. After removal of 4 bases from V and 6 bases from J, the junction contained 4 bases not matched to a gene. The CDR3 is 15 amino acids. CDR3 DNA: TGTGCCAGCAGCCCTGGACAGGGGGCGGCCGGGGAGCTGTTTTTT. It translates to CASSPGQGAAGELFF.

The chain has TRBV19 and TRBJ2-1; D gene unclear. The ends were cut back, 6 bases at V and 3 bases at J, with 6 bases in the middle. The CDR3 totals 12 residues. CDR1 LNHDA and CDR2 SQIVND come from the germline V gene (reference sequence). CDR3 in DNA: TGTGCCAGTAGGGCCCACTACAATGAGCAGTTCTTC. It codes for CASRAHYNEQFF.

The chain uses TRBV28 and TRBJ2-3; 10 bases align to TRBD1. Germline V gene data show CDR1 as MDHEN and CDR2 as SYDVKM. The CDR3 is 16 residues long. The ends lost 4 bases at V and 6 bases at J; junction bases unmatched: 10. The chain's CDR3 is CASSSSWGQGRDTQYF. The CDR3 bases are TGTGCCAGCAGTTCGTCTTGGGGACAGGGGCGGGATACGCAGTATTTT.

This chain connects TRBV5-1 to TRBJ2-7; no definite D call. This CDR3 has 11 amino acids. Germline V gives CDR1 SGHRS, CDR2 YFSETQ. V was clipped by 4 bases and J by 2 bases, with 4 bases between them. CDR3 residues: CASSDTYEQYF. DNA for the CDR3: TGCGCCAGCAGCGATACCTACGAGCAGTACTTC.

V usage is TRBV14 and J usage is TRBJ1-2; D not resolved. CDR3 length: 14 residues. The germline V gene encodes CDR1 SGHDN and CDR2 FVKESK. Between the trimmed V and J ends, which lost 6 bases and 1 base, there was a span of 12 bases. CDR3 residues: CASSEEGRNYGYTF. CDR3 DNA sequence: TGTGCCAGCAGTGAAGAGGGCCGTAACTATGGCTACACCTTC.

The genes are TRBV6-1 and TRBJ1-5; D gene unclear. V was trimmed by 3 bases and J by 2 bases, leaving 8 bases between them. In germline, CDR1 is MNHNS, CDR2 SASEGT. CDR3 size: 14 residues. For the CDR3, the DNA is TGTGCCAGCAGTGACAGTCTTGGCAATCAGCCCCAGCATTTT. Its translation is CASSDSLGNQPQHF.

The chain has TRBV6-5 and TRBJ2-1, with TRBD2 as a possible D gene (6 bases). V shed 2 bases and J shed 5 bases, with 13 bases lying between them. Germline CDR1 is MNHEY and CDR2 is SVGAGI. The CDR3 has 15 residues. The CDR3 sequence is CASSYGAGWDNEQFF. In DNA, the CDR3 is TGTGCCAGCAGTTACGGTGCGGGGTGGGACAATGAGCAGTTCTTC.

With respect to this clone: The junction differs from germline at one of its ends, possibly a read error. This sequence joins TRBV7-7 and TRBJ2-7; 7 nucleotides agree with TRBD2. The CDR3 loop spans 13 amino acids. Germline CDR1 and CDR2: SSHAT and FNYEAQ (reference sequence). Written as DNA, the CDR3 is TGTGCTAGCAGCTCAGGACTAGGCTACGAGCAGTACTTC. Encoded protein: CASSSGLGYEQYF.

The chain joins TRBV5-1 to TRBJ2-7, with D possibly matching TRBD1 (5 bases). The CDR3 loop spans 11 amino acids. Trimming removed 1 base from V and 7 bases from J, with 6 bases in between. Germline V gene data show CDR1 as SGHRS and CDR2 as YFSETQ. CDR3 sequence: CASSLRGEQYF. CDR3 DNA: TGCGCCAGCAGCTTGAGGGGTGAGCAGTACTTC.

The J gene is TRBJ2-2, the V gene TRBV6-5, with D perhaps matching TRBD2 (6 bases). CDR3 size: 14 residues. Germline V CDR1 and CDR2: MNHEY, SVGAGI. Trimming stripped 4 bases from V and 5 bases from J, with 11 bases between. CDR3: CASSFPGETGELFF. CDR3 bases: TGTGCCAGCAGTTTCCCGGGGGAGACCGGGGAGCTGTTTTTT.

V gene TRBV19 combines with J gene TRBJ1-3, with a tentative D call TRBD1 (5 bases). V was clipped by 1 base and J by 0 bases, with 10 bases between them. Germline V lookup: CDR1 LNHDA, CDR2 SQIVND (reference sequence). The CDR3 is 16 residues long. In nucleotides, the CDR3 is TGTGCCAGTAGTATAGGCCCAGGGAACTCTGGAAACACCATATATTTT. As protein: CASSIGPGNSGNTIYF.

This sequence joins TRBV6-5 and TRBJ1-1, with D perhaps TRBD1 (6 bases). The CDR3 length is 14 residues. V was pared by 2 bases and J by 0 bases, with 7 bases between. The germline CDR1 and CDR2 sequences are MNHEY and SVGAGI. The CDR3 protein is CASSYRDMNTEAFF. CDR3 in DNA: TGTGCCAGCAGTTACAGGGACATGAACACTGAAGCTTTCTTT.

J is TRBJ2-1 and V is TRBV5-6; 7 bases line up with TRBD2. J lost 7 bases, V lost 1 base, and 20 bases had no gene match. Germline V lookup: CDR1 SGHDT, CDR2 YYEEEE. The CDR3 loop spans 19 amino acids. The CDR3 DNA reads as TGTGCCAGCAGCTTGAGGCGTGGCGTAGGACTAGTCGTATATAATGAGCAGTTCTTC. This gives the protein CASSLRRGVGLVVYNEQFF.

The rearrangement joins TRBV7-9 to TRBJ2-3, with D maybe TRBD1 (5 bases). The CDR3 runs to 14 residues. Trimming shortened V by 5 bases and J by 4 bases, and 13 bases separated the two germline ends. CDR1 and CDR2 from the germline V gene are SEHNR and FQNEAQ (reference sequence). The CDR3, as DNA: TGTGCCAGCAGCCCACAGGTCACCGCAGATACGCAGTATTTT. Translation: CASSPQVTADTQYF.

CDR3 in DNA: TGTGCCAGCAGTTTCGGGACAGGGGTCAACGAGCAGTACTTC. This encodes CASSFGTGVNEQYF. This sequence joins TRBV27 and TRBJ2-7; 10 bases align to TRBD1. Per germline, CDR1 MNHEY and CDR2 SMNVEV (reference sequence). The CDR3 consists of 14 residues. V shed 3 bases and J 5 bases; nucleotides not matched to a gene: 4.

The rearrangement links TRBV2 to TRBJ1-1, with no clear D. CDR3 length equals 14 residues. The germline gives CDR1 SNHLY, CDR2 FYNNEI. The V and J ends lost 3 bases and 7 bases respectively, with 15 bases between them. CDR3 DNA sequence: TGTGCCAGCAGTGACAACAGCCCCAGGATTGAAGCTTTCTTT. It specifies CASSDNSPRIEAFF.

The chain has TRBV10-3 and TRBJ2-7; D is undetermined. From germline, CDR1 is ENHRY and CDR2 SYGVKD. The CDR3 totals 13 residues. V was cut by 4 bases and J by 1 base, with 8 bases left in between. The CDR3 DNA reads TGTGCCATCAGTGGGGGAATATCCTACGAGCAGTACTTC. This encodes CAISGGISYEQYF.

The chain links TRBV5-1 to TRBJ1-3; D not certain. Germline CDR1 and CDR2: SGHRS and YFSETQ. Trimming took 6 bases from V and 3 from J, leaving 10 bases between them. CDR3 size: 13 residues. The CDR3 region is CASTDTLGNTIYF. The CDR3 nucleotides read TGCGCCAGCACCGACACCCTTGGAAACACCATATATTTT.

The chain links TRBV30 to TRBJ1-2; the D is unclear. CDR1 and CDR2 (germline): GTSNPN, SVGIG (reference sequence). The V gene lost 0 bases and the J gene lost 4 bases, with 15 bases spanning the gap. The CDR3 is 15 residues long. For the CDR3, the DNA is TGTGCCTGGAGTGTCGATCGTAGGAGTAGCTATGGCTACACCTTC. Translating gives CAWSVDRRSSYGYTF.

This clone was picked up a small number of times. The rearrangement joins TRBV2 to TRBJ1-5, with 7 bases aligning to TRBD1. Germline CDR1 reads SNHLY; CDR2 reads FYNNEI. Germline trimming cut 6 bases from V and 5 bases from J; bases unmatched to any gene: 7. The CDR3 extends over 14 amino acids. CDR3 DNA sequence: TGTGCCAGCAGGCCCGGGACAGAACATCAGCCCCAGCATTTT. Amino acids: CASRPGTEHQPQHF.

The CDR3 loop is CASSGQGAAGNTIYF. In DNA form, the CDR3 reads TGTGCCAGCAGCGGGCAGGGGGCGGCTGGAAACACCATATATTTT. The chain uses TRBV9 and TRBJ1-3; 8 bases match TRBD1. Germline V lookup: CDR1 SGDLS, CDR2 YYNGEE. This CDR3 contains 15 residues. The trim removed 3 bases at V and 2 bases at J, leaving 4 bases unmatched.

The chain carries TRBV5-1 and TRBJ2-2; perhaps TRBD2 as D (6 bases). V gave up 4 bases and J gave up 4 bases, with 20 bases separating them. The CDR3 is 17 amino acids. Looked up from germline, CDR1 is SGHRS and CDR2 is YFSETQ. The CDR3 sequence: CASSHPTRDSFTGELFF. CDR3 bases: TGCGCCAGCAGCCACCCAACCCGGGACTCCTTCACCGGGGAGCTGTTTTTT.

The rearrangement uses TRBV5-1 and TRBJ2-7; D call uncertain. The CDR3 has 12 residues. Germline values: CDR1 SGHRS, CDR2 YFSETQ. Trimming stripped 1 base from V and 7 bases from J, with 9 bases between. The CDR3 coding sequence is TGCGCCAGCAGCTTGACTCCAGAAGAGCAGTACTTC. Amino acids: CASSLTPEEQYF.

This chain links TRBV6-1 with TRBJ1-3, with D possibly TRBD1 on 6 matching bases. The ends were cut back, 4 bases at V and 7 bases at J, with 23 bases in the middle. The CDR3 has 17 amino acids. Per the germline V gene, CDR1 is MNHNS and CDR2 is SASEGT. The CDR3 spells CASSGGQFREAGNTIYF. The CDR3 nucleotides read TGTGCCAGCAGTGGAGGACAGTTTCGAGAGGCCGGGAACACCATATATTTT.

The gene calls are TRBV19 and TRBJ1-5, with D perhaps matching TRBD1 (6 bases). The CDR3 has 16 residues. Germline loops: CDR1 LNHDA, CDR2 SQIVND (reference sequence). Trimming took off 3 bases at V and 2 bases at J, with 14 bases between the two ends. The CDR3 reads CASSIISGARNQPQHF. CDR3 DNA: TGTGCCAGTAGTATTATTTCAGGGGCGCGCAATCAGCCCCAGCATTTT. Looking up the rest from reference TRBV19 and TRBJ1-5 gives the full variable domain: DGGITQSPKYLFRKEGQNVTLSCEQNLNHDAMYWYRQDPGQGLRLIYYSQIVNDFQKGDIAEGYSVSREKKESFPLTVTSAQKNPTAFYLCASSIISGARNQPQHFGDGTRLSIL.